The 26 T cell receptor beta chains reported below all come from one sample, sequenced in a study of beta chain features in type 1 diabetes. The investigators reverse transcribed all of the isolated RNA, so they sequenced expressed TCRB transcripts. Some clones are missing from TCRdb's copy, which holds only in-frame ones; the method was immunoSEQ multiplex PCR. The sample contains some 900,000 clones, 15% to 20% of which appear only once. Material: naive CD4+ T cells from blood. Source of these receptors: a woman between 18 and 29 years old in good health.

In this sample, this clone turned up a few times. The V and J genes are TRBV11-1 and TRBJ2-3; 7 bases agree with TRBD2. CDR1 is SGHAT, CDR2 FQDESV, per germline (reference sequence). The CDR3 has 15 residues. Trimming removed 5 bases from V and 0 bases from J; junction bases left unmatched: 5. CDR3 nucleotides: TGTGCCAGCAGCGCAAAGCGGGGAAGCACAGATACGCAGTATTTT. Protein sequence: CASSAKRGSTDTQYF.

This clone was detected a few times. The chain carries TRBV7-2 and TRBJ2-7, with 8 bases lining up with TRBD1. V lost 2 bases and J lost 6; bases outside the gene matches: 9. The germline V gene has CDR1 SGHTA and CDR2 FQGNSA. The CDR3 consists of 15 residues. CDR3 in amino acids: CASSLTLDRGSEQYF. The CDR3 nucleotides read TGTGCCAGCAGCTTAACTTTAGACAGGGGTTCCGAGCAGTACTTC. Full variable domain (remainder filled in from reference TRBV7-2 and TRBJ2-7): GAGVSQSPSNKVTEKGKDVELRCDPISGHTALYWYRQSLGQGLEFLIYFQGNSAPDKSGLPSDRFSAERTGGSVSTLTIQRTQQEDSAVYLCASSLTLDRGSEQYFGPGTRLTVT.

The chain combines TRBV29-1 with TRBJ2-7; the D gene is possibly TRBD1 (5 bases). V was clipped by 6 bases and J by 2 bases, with 14 bases between them. The CDR3 covers 13 residues. CDR1 and CDR2 (germline): SQVTM, ANQGSEA. The CDR3 region has the DNA TGCAGCGTCCTTAGGGGCCACACCTACGAGCAGTACTTC. Translated: CSVLRGHTYEQYF.

This clone was found a few times. The chain recombines TRBV5-4 with TRBJ2-5; D possibly corresponds to TRBD2 (7 bases). Trimming took 4 bases from V and 5 from J, leaving 18 bases between them. Germline loops: CDR1 SGHNT, CDR2 YYREEE (reference sequence). This CDR3 region has 15 residues. This chain's CDR3 is CASSTWTDGGETQYF. The CDR3 DNA reads TGTGCCAGCAGCACCTGGACAGACGGGGGGGAGACCCAGTACTTC.

V usage is TRBV7-2 and J usage is TRBJ1-3, with TRBD1 as a possible D gene (6 bases). Germline V gives CDR1 SGHTA, CDR2 FQGNSA. Trimming stripped 0 bases from V and 3 bases from J, with 6 bases between. There are 14 residues in the CDR3. The CDR3 loop reads CASSLAGGGNTIYF. The CDR3 bases are TGTGCCAGCAGCTTAGCAGGGGGTGGAAACACCATATATTTT.

This clone was counted a few times. The chain uses TRBV7-2 and TRBJ2-4; D possibly matches TRBD1 or TRBD2 (5 bases each). The V gene's germline CDR1 is SGHTA and CDR2 FQGNSA. The V end lost 5 bases, the J end lost 8 bases, and 16 bases lay between the germline ends. This CDR3 is built from 14 residues. The CDR3 bases are TGTGCCAGCAGCCTCCGGGGCCTAGAGGACATTCAGTACTTC. This encodes CASSLRGLEDIQYF.

This clone has only a few counts. The chain combines TRBV18 with TRBJ1-5; 7 positions match TRBD1. Germline CDR1 reads KGHSH; CDR2 reads LQKENI. This CDR3 contains 16 residues. V lost 3 bases and J lost 2; bases outside the gene matches: 7. CDR3 in DNA: TGTGCCAGCTCACCCAATACAGGGGTAGGCAATCAGCCCCAGCATTTT. It yields the protein CASSPNTGVGNQPQHF. Complete variable domain (other parts from reference TRBV18 and TRBJ1-5): NAGVMQNPRHLVRRRGQEARLRCSPMKGHSHVYWYRQLPEEGLKFMVYLQKENIIDESGMPKERFSAEFPKEGPSILRIQQVVRGDSAAYFCASSPNTGVGNQPQHFGDGTRLSIL.

The chain uses TRBV7-3 and TRBJ2-5, with TRBD1 as a possible D gene (6 bases). Between the trimmed V and J ends, which lost 1 base and 5 bases, there was a span of 14 bases. CDR3 length: 15 residues. The germline CDR1 and CDR2 sequences are SGHTA and FQGTGA. The DNA for the CDR3 is TGTGCCAGCAGCTTAAGGGCAGGGGTCGGGGAGACCCAGTACTTC. It is translated as CASSLRAGVGETQYF.

The rearrangement links TRBV6-5 to TRBJ2-2; tentative D call: TRBD2 (6 bases). This CDR3 has 13 amino acids. In germline, CDR1 is MNHEY, CDR2 SVGAGI. V was trimmed by 4 bases and J by 9 bases, leaving 12 bases between them. CDR3 loop: CASSSGLSRELFF. CDR3 bases: TGTGCCAGCAGTTCGGGACTGTCGAGGGAGCTGTTTTTT.

This clone has a handful of counts. V gene TRBV5-1 combines with J gene TRBJ2-5; a weak D match, TRBD2 (5 bases). The CDR3 spans 14 residues. Trimming stripped 4 bases from V and 2 bases from J, with 12 bases between. The germline V gene has CDR1 SGHRS and CDR2 YFSETQ. The CDR3 DNA follows: TGCGCCAGCAGCCCTAGTGGCGGGCAAGAGACCCAGTACTTC. This sequence encodes CASSPSGGQETQYF.

This clone appeared a few times. V and J are TRBV9 and TRBJ1-2; TRBD1 might be the D (6 bases). The germline V gene encodes CDR1 SGDLS and CDR2 YYNGEE. V lost 4 bases and J lost 2, with 15 bases in between. This CDR3 is built from 15 residues. CDR3 sequence: CASSSHREGNYGYTF. The CDR3 region has the DNA TGTGCCAGCAGCTCCCACAGGGAAGGGAACTATGGCTACACCTTC.

The rearrangement uses TRBV5-1 and TRBJ2-1, with no clear D. The germline gives CDR1 SGHRS, CDR2 YFSETQ. The V gene lost 4 bases and the J gene lost 0 bases, with 14 bases spanning the gap. The CDR3 sequence is 16 residues long. Written as DNA, the CDR3 is TGCGCCAGCAGCCTGAGGCCCGCACACTCCTACAATGAGCAGTTCTTC. Amino acid sequence: CASSLRPAHSYNEQFF.

Concerning this clone itself: At the DNA level, this CDR3 is encoded by other sequences in the same sample as well. In nucleotides, the CDR3 is TGTGCCAGCAGCCTCGACAGGGGCTACGAGCAGTACTTC. Its protein product is CASSLDRGYEQYF. The gene calls are TRBV6-5 and TRBJ2-7; 8 bases match TRBD1. The CDR3 contains 13 residues. Germline CDR1 reads MNHEY; CDR2 reads SVGAGI. V shed 6 bases, J shed 3 bases, and the junction held 4 bases outside the gene matches.

The CDR3 here is CASSYLTSGSLKQFF. The CDR3 coding sequence is TGTGCCAGCAGTTACCTGACTAGCGGGAGCCTAAAGCAGTTCTTC. V gene TRBV6-5 combines with J gene TRBJ2-1; 12 bases match TRBD2. With 2 bases clipped from V and 11 bases from J, the junction kept 7 bases outside the gene matches. The CDR3 totals 15 residues. Per germline, CDR1 MNHEY and CDR2 SVGAGI.

This clone has just a few counts. The chain carries TRBV6-5 and TRBJ2-7, with D unclear. The CDR3 runs 13 residues. The germline V gene has CDR1 MNHEY and CDR2 SVGAGI. Trimming took off 5 bases at V and 3 bases at J, with 11 bases between the two ends. The CDR3, as DNA: TGTGCCAGCAGTGAGTTCAGGAGCTACGAGCAGTACTTC. It encodes CASSEFRSYEQYF.

In its sample, this clone was seen a few times. The rearrangement links TRBV7-2 to TRBJ2-1; D may be TRBD2 (5 bases). Germline V gives CDR1 SGHTA, CDR2 FQGNSA. The V gene lost 0 bases and the J gene lost 8 bases, with 5 bases spanning the gap. There are 12 residues in the CDR3. The CDR3 sequence: CASSLARDEQFF. The CDR3 DNA sequence: TGTGCCAGCAGCTTAGCGCGGGATGAGCAGTTCTTC.

This clone has only a few counts. V and J are TRBV10-2 and TRBJ2-1; TRBD2 matches 8 bases. Germline lookup yields CDR1 WSHSY and CDR2 SAAADI. V lost 4 bases to trimming and J lost 7 bases; unmatched junction nucleotides: 6. CDR3 length: 14 amino acids. CDR3 sequence: CASSVQRERNEQFF. CDR3 bases: TGCGCCAGCAGTGTCCAGCGGGAGAGGAATGAGCAGTTCTTC.

This clone was seen more than once but under ten times. The chain carries TRBV7-2 and TRBJ2-7, with 7 positions matching TRBD2. Looked up from germline, CDR1 is SGHTA and CDR2 is FQGNSA. The CDR3 length is 14 residues. The V and J ends lost 5 bases and 2 bases, in that order; junction bases with no gene match: 6. CDR3 loop: CASSQQGGPYEQYF. The CDR3 DNA follows: TGTGCCAGCAGCCAGCAGGGAGGGCCCTACGAGCAGTACTTC.

This clone came up once. The chain links TRBV4-2 to TRBJ2-2, with 12 bases aligning to TRBD2. This CDR3 has 18 residues. Germline V gene data show CDR1 as LGHNA and CDR2 as YNFKEQ. V gave up 1 base and J gave up 4 bases; unmatched junction bases: 7. CDR3 sequence: CASSQAPSGRAPTGELFF. For the CDR3, the DNA is TGTGCCAGCAGCCAAGCGCCTAGCGGGAGGGCACCCACCGGGGAGCTGTTTTTT.

The chain uses TRBV19 and TRBJ2-3; possibly TRBD1 or TRBD2 for D (5 bases each). V lost 3 bases to trimming and J lost 5 bases, with 18 bases between them. The CDR3 contains 16 residues. Per the germline V gene, CDR1 is LNHDA and CDR2 is SQIVND (reference sequence). The chain's CDR3 is CASSMGRAWDGDTQYF. The DNA of the CDR3 is TGTGCCAGTAGTATGGGCAGGGCTTGGGACGGAGATACGCAGTATTTT.

The gene calls are TRBV28 and TRBJ1-1; D remains unclear. The germline CDR1 and CDR2 sequences are MDHEN and SYDVKM. The CDR3 is 13 residues long. The CDR3 here is CAARAAVNTEAFF. The DNA of the CDR3 is TGTGCGGCGCGGGCGGCGGTGAACACTGAAGCTTTCTTT. The full variable domain, rest sourced from reference TRBV28 and TRBJ1-1, is DVKVTQSSRYLVKRTGEKVFLECVQDMDHENMFWYRQDPGLGLRLIYFSYDVKMKEKGDIPEGYSVSREKKERFSLILESASTNQTSMYLCAARAAVNTEAFFGQGTRLTVV.

A word on this clone: Other DNA sequences in this specimen translate into the identical CDR3. V gene TRBV5-6 combines with J gene TRBJ2-7; no firm D call. The CDR3 loop spans 12 amino acids. From germline, CDR1 is SGHDT and CDR2 YYEEEE. V shed 4 bases and J shed 4 bases, with 9 bases lying between them. The DNA for the CDR3 is TGTGCCAGCAGCCGAAGAGCATACGAGCAGTACTTC. Translated: CASSRRAYEQYF.

This clone was picked up a small number of times. The CDR3 DNA reads as TGTGCCAGCAGCCAAGACTTCGGAACAGGGGGCTACCAGCCCCAGCATTTT. Its translation: CASSQDFGTGGYQPQHF. The genes are TRBV4-2 and TRBJ1-5; 9 bases line up with TRBD1. CDR1 is LGHNA, CDR2 YNFKEQ, per germline. This CDR3 contains 17 residues. V lost 0 bases and J lost 7; bases outside the gene matches: 10.

This clone showed up just a few times. The rearrangement uses TRBV7-9 and TRBJ2-1, with a tentative D call TRBD1 (5 bases). V lost 5 bases and J lost 4, with 18 bases in between. CDR3 length equals 16 residues. CDR1 is SEHNR and CDR2 is FQNEAQ in the germline V gene (reference sequence). The CDR3 sequence: CASSPNTGHPYNEQFF. The CDR3 DNA reads as TGTGCCAGCAGCCCCAACACAGGACACCCTTACAATGAGCAGTTCTTC.

The chain combines TRBV28 with TRBJ1-5; tentatively, D is TRBD1 (5 bases). The CDR3 runs to 15 residues. V was pared by 5 bases and J by 3 bases, with 14 bases between. The germline V gene encodes CDR1 MDHEN and CDR2 SYDVKM. The CDR3 sequence: CASSPRGRLNQPQHF. In nucleotides, the CDR3 is TGTGCCAGCAGTCCTCGGGGACGGCTCAATCAGCCCCAGCATTTT.

This rearrangement joins TRBV7-9 to TRBJ1-3; D is ambiguous. The CDR3 length is 16 residues. With 1 base removed from V and 3 bases from J, the gap between germline ends came to 13 bases. Germline V gives CDR1 SEHNR, CDR2 FQNEAQ (reference sequence). CDR3 DNA: TGTGCCAGCAGCTTAGAATCGGGCACGGTTGGAAACACCATATATTTT. Translated: CASSLESGTVGNTIYF.